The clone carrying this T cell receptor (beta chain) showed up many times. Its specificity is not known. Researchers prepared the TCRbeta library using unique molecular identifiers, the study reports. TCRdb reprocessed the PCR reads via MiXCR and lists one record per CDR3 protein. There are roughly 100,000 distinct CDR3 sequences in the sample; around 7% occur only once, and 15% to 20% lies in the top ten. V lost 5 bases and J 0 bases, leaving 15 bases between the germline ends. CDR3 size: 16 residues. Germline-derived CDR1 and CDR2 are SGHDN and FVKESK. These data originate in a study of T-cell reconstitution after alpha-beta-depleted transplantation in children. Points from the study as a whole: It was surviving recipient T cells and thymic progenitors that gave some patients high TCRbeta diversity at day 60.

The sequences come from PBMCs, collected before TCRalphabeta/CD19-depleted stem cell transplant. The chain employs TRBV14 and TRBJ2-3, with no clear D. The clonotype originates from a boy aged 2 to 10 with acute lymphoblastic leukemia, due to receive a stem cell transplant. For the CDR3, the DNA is TGTGCCAGCAGCTCCCAGCGTCTTCTAAGCACAGATACGCAGTATTTT. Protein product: CASSSQRLLSTDTQYF.